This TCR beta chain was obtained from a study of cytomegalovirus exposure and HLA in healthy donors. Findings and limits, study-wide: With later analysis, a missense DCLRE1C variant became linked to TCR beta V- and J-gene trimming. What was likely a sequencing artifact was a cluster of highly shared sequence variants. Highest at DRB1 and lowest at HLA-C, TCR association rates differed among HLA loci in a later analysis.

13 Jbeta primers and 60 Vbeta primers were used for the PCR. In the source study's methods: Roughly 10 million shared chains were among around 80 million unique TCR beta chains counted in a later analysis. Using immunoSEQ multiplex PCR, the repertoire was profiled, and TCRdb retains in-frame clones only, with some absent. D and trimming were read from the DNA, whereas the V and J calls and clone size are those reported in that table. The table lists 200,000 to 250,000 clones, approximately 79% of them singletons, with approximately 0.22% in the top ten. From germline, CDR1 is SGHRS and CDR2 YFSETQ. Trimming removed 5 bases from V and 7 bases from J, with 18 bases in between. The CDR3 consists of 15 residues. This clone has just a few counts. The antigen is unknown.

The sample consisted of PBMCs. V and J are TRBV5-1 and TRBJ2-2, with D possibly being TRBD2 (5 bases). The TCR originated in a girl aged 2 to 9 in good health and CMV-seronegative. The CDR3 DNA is TGCGCCAGCAGGCGGGCCCCCGGGGTTAGCGGGGAGCTGTTTTTT. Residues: CASRRAPGVSGELFF. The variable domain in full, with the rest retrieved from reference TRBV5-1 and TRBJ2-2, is KAGVTQTPRYLIKTRGQQVTLSCSPISGHRSVSWYQQTPGQGLQFLFEYFSETQRNKGNFPGRFSGRQFSNSRSEMNVSTLELGDSALYLCASRRAPGVSGELFFGEGSRLTVL.